The TCR beta chain described here comes from a study of CD4 T cells in relation to SARS-CoV-2 and coronaviruses. Overall study: TCR beta CDR3s were sequenced after approximately 9-day antigen culture of PBMCs. Negative control cultures got HIV-1 Nef peptides or no peptide.

Here immunoSEQ multiplex PCR was the method, and the copy in TCRdb shows in-frame clones only, minus some. The data hold tens of thousands of clones, with around 74% observed a single time. Whole-study findings and limits: About 64% of donors had memory CD4+ clonotypes crossrecognizing SARS-CoV-2 and common cold coronavirus spike.

This clone was observed once. The antigen is not known. The unexposed donors gave CD4+ T cells in about 2011-2019, prior to COVID-19. CD4+ T cells were isolated from the cells after 10 days of culture. Unexposed-donor CD4+ T cells were probed with SARS-CoV-2 S/N and four cold-coronavirus spikes, cells permitting. Sequencing used CD4+ T cells from PBMCs, cultured in vitro. The sequence came from a human donor in good health.

Here the CDR3 DNA reads TGTGCCAGCTCGTTGGCCTCGGTTGGGAATTCACCCCTCCACTTT. It translates to CASSLASVGNSPLHF. The rearrangement links TRBV18 to TRBJ1-6; no clear D. From germline, CDR1 is KGHSH and CDR2 LQKENI. V was cut by 6 bases and J by 7 bases, with 16 bases left in between. There are 15 residues in the CDR3.